Sequencing of this T cell receptor beta chain was carried out in a study of OX40 agonist ivuxolimab in advanced cancers. Study-level background: A mean age of roughly 62 years, range about 23 to 80, was recorded, and 82.7% were male.

Profiling relied on immunoSEQ multiplex PCR, and the TCRdb table lists in-frame clones only, not all of them. The sample includes 50,000 to 75,000 clones, just over 90% of them seen just once. Points on this clone: Its target is unknown.

Study outcomes and limitations: Relative to CD4+, CD8+ T cells held more expanded clones on average.

Blood draws occurred at baseline, cycle 4 day 1, and cycle 7 day 1. The germline V gene encodes CDR1 LGHNT and CDR2 FRNRAP. The CDR3 contains 17 residues. The junction had 9 bases not matched to a gene; V was cut back by 2 bases and J by 4 bases. The chain recombines TRBV12-5 with TRBJ2-5; 11 bases are shared with TRBD1. The TCR originated in an adult with an advanced solid tumor such as melanoma, head and neck, liver or kidney cancer. The input for sequencing was CD4+ or CD8+ T cells sorted from blood, taken in a trial of the OX40 agonist ivuxolimab. CDR3 in amino acids: CASGLFQTGTGGETQYF. The CDR3 region has the DNA TGTGCTAGTGGTTTGTTTCAAACCGGGACAGGGGGAGAGACCCAGTACTTC. Full variable domain (outside the CDR3, taken from reference TRBV12-5 and TRBJ2-5): DARVTQTPRHKVTEMGQEVTMRCQPILGHNTVFWYRQTMMQGLELLAYFRNRAPLDDSGMPKDRFSAEMPDATLATLKIQPSEPRDSAVYFCASGLFQTGTGGETQYFGPGTRLLVL.